This T cell receptor (beta chain) stems from a study of CXCR3-negative and CXCR3-positive naive CD8 T cells. Concerning this clonotype itself: Its target is unknown.

The CDR3 consists of 15 residues. Each TRB cDNA library was prepared by 5' RACE (with UMI labels). TCRdb reworked the 5' RACE reads into one entry per CDR3 protein, no DNA. The sample totals about 56,000 distinct CDR3 sequences. Overall study findings and caveats: Naive subsets were similarly diverse, while memory CD8+ repertoires were much less diverse.

This chain connects TRBV12-3 or TRBV12-4 to TRBJ2-1; the D gene TCRdb calls, TRBD1, cannot be checked with no DNA. The sample taken for sequencing was memory CD8+ T cells from blood. This TCR was recovered from a human donor in good health. Some clones in this sample may be carry-over from other donors' samples. The chain's CDR3 is CASSLDRVSYNEQFF.